This TCR beta chain originates from a study of post-analysis software for immune sequencing data. At the level of the study: Clinical courses comprised relapsing-remitting, secondary progressive and progressive-relapsing multiple sclerosis.

To note about this clonotype: What it recognizes is unknown.

CDR1 is DFQATT and CDR2 is SNEGSKA in the germline V gene (reference sequence). Losses at the gene ends were 0 bases for V and 1 base for J; bases not matched to a gene: 6. The CDR3 is 17 amino acids. Study-wide points: Significantly lower normalized Chao1 diversity was seen in multiple sclerosis patients than in controls. Five TRBV segments were more frequent in patients than controls; TRBV5-6, TRBV5-1 and TRBV20-1 belonged to this group.

The library was made from cDNA and included unique molecular identifiers. Input amounts of about 0.95 to 11 million T cells were used. These gave some 500,000 cDNA molecules, so each molecule approximated one T cell. TCRdb reprocessed the PCR reads with MiXCR, giving one entry per CDR3 protein. Of roughly 800,000 distinct CDR3 sequences listed, less than 35% are singletons. Sequenced sample: blood. The gene calls are TRBV20-1 and TRBJ2-5, with 12 bases that match TRBD2. The source of this sequence is a girl aged 5-17 years with multiple sclerosis. The CDR3 protein is CSARDPWTSGIQETQYF. DNA for the CDR3: TGCAGTGCTAGAGATCCCTGGACTAGCGGGATCCAAGAGACCCAGTACTTC.